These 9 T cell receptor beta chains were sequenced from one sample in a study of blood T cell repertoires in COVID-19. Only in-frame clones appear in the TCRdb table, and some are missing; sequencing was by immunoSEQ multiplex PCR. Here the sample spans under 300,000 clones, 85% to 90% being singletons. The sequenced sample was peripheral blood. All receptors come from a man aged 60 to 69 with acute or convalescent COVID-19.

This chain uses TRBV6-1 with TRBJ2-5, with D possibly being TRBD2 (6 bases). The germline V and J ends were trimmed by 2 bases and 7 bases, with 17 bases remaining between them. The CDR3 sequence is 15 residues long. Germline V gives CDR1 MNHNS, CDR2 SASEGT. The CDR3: CASSESGTHSGTQYF. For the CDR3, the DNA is TGTGCCAGCAGTGAATCAGGGACCCATAGCGGGACCCAGTACTTC.

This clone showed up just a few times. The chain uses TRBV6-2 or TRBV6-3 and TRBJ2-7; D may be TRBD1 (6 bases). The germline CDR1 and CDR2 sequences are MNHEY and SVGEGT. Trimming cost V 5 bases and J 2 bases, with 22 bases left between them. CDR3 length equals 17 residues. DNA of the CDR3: TGTGCCAGCAGTCCCCTCCTACTCAGGGGACCTACCTACGAGCAGTACTTC. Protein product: CASSPLLLRGPTYEQYF.

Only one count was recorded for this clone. CDR3 residues: CASAPRPFEAEAFF. CDR3 nucleotides: TGTGCCAGCGCCCCCCGACCTTTCGAGGCTGAAGCTTTCTTT. The chain uses TRBV5-4 and TRBJ1-1; no firm D call. Germline V gives CDR1 SGHNT, CDR2 YYREEE (reference sequence). This CDR3 has 14 residues. V dropped 7 bases and J dropped 6 bases, with 19 bases sitting between them.

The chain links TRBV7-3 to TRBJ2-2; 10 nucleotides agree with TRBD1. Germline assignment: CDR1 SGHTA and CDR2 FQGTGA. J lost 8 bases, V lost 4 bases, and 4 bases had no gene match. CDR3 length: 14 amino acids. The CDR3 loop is CASSSTGGYGELFF. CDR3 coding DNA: TGTGCCAGCAGCTCGACAGGGGGCTATGGGGAGCTGTTTTTT. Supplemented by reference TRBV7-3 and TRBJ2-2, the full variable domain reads GAGVSQTPSNKVTEKGKYVELRCDPISGHTALYWYRQSLGQGPEFLIYFQGTGAADDSGLPNDRFFAVRPEGSVSTLKIQRTERGDSAVYLCASSSTGGYGELFFGEGSRLTVL.

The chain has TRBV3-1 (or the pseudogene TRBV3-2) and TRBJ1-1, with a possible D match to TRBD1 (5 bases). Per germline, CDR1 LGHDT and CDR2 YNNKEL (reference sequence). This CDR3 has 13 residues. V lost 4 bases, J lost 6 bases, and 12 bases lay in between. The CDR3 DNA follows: TGTGCCAGCAGCCCCGACCGCAGGGCTGAAGCTTTCTTT. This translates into CASSPDRRAEAFF.

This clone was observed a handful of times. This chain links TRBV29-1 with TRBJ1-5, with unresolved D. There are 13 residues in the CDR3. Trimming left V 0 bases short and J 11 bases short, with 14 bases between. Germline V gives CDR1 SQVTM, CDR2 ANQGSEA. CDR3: CSVEDQSGSAQHF. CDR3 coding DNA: TGCAGCGTTGAAGATCAGTCGGGGAGTGCCCAGCATTTT.

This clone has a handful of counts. CDR3 bases: TGTGCCAGCAGCTTAGGGCCCTTCGACAGGGCTTTCTTT. Its translation: CASSLGPFDRAFF. The chain carries TRBV7-3 and TRBJ1-1, with D perhaps TRBD1 (6 bases). CDR3 length equals 13 residues. V was trimmed by 2 bases and J by 11 bases, leaving 15 bases between them. Looked up from germline, CDR1 is SGHTA and CDR2 is FQGTGA.

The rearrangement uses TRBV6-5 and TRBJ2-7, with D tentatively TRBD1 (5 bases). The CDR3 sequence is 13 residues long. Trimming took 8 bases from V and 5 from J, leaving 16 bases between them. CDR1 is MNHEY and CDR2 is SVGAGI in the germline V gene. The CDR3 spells CASAKRGMHEQYF. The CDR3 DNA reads TGTGCCAGCGCCAAAAGGGGCATGCACGAGCAGTACTTC.

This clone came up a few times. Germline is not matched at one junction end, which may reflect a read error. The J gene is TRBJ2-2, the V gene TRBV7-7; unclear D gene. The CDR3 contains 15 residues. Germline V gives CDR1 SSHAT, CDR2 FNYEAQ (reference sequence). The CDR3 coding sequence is TGTGCTAGCAGCCCCACGGCGGCGAACACCGGGGAGCTGTTTTTT. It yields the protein CASSPTAANTGELFF.